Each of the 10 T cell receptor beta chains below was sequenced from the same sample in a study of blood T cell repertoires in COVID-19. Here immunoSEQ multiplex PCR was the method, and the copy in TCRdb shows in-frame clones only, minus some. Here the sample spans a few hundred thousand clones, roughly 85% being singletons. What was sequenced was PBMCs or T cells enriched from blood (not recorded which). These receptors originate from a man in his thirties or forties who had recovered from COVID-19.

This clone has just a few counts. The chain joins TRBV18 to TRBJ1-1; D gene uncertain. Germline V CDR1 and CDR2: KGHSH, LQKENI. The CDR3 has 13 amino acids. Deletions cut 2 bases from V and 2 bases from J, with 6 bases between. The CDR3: CASSPDTNTEAFF. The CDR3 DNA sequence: TGTGCCAGCTCACCAGACACCAACACTGAAGCTTTCTTT.

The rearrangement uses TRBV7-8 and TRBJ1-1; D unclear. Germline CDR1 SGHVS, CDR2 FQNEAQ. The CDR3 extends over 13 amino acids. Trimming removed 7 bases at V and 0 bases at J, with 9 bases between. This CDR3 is CASMNSMNTEAFF. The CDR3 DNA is TGTGCCAGCATGAACAGCATGAACACTGAAGCTTTCTTT.

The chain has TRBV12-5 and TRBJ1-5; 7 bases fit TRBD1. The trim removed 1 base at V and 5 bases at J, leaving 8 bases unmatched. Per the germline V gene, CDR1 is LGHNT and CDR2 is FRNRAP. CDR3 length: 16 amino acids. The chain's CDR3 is CASGLAPGTVDQPQHF. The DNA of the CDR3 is TGTGCTAGTGGTTTGGCCCCCGGGACAGTGGATCAGCCCCAGCATTTT.

The CDR3, as DNA: TGCGCCAGCAGCCTTCGGACAGGGGGGGTTTTAGATACGCAGTATTTT. Translation gives CASSLRTGGVLDTQYF. The chain employs TRBV4-1 and TRBJ2-3; 10 nucleotides match TRBD1. Unmatched junction bases numbered 9, after V lost 4 bases and J lost 5 bases. CDR3 length: 16 amino acids. Germline CDR1 is MGHRA and CDR2 is YSYEKL.

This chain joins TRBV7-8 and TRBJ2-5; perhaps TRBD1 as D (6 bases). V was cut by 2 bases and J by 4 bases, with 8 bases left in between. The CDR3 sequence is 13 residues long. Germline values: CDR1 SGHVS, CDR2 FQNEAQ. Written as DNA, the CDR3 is TGTGCCAGCAGCTTATCAGGGGTAGAGACCCAGTACTTC. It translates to CASSLSGVETQYF.

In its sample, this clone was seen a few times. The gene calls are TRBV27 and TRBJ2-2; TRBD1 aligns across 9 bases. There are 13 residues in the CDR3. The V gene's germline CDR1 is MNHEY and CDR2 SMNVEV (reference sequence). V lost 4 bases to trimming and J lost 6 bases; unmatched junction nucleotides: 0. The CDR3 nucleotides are TGTGCCAGCAGTTGGACAGGGGCCGGGGAGCTGTTTTTT. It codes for CASSWTGAGELFF.

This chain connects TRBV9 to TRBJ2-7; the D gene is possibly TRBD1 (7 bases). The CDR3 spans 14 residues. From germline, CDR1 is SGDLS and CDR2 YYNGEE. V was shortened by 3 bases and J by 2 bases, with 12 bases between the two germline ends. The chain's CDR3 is CASSAGDRAYEQYF. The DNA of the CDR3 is TGTGCCAGCAGCGCGGGGGACAGAGCCTACGAGCAGTACTTC.

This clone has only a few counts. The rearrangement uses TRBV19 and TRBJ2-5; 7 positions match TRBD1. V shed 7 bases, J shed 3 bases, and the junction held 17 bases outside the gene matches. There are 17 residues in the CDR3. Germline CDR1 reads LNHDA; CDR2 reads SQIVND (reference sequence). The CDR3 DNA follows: TGTGCCAGTACCCCAAGGACAGGCCCCGGCCTTGAAGAGACCCAGTACTTC. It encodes CASTPRTGPGLEETQYF.

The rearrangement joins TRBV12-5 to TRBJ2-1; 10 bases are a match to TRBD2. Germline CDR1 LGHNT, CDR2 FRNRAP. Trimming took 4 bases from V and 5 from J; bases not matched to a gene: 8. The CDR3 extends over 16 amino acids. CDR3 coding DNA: TGTGCTAGTGGTTCACTTAGCGGGGGGCGGCACAATGAGCAGTTCTTC. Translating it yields CASGSLSGGRHNEQFF.

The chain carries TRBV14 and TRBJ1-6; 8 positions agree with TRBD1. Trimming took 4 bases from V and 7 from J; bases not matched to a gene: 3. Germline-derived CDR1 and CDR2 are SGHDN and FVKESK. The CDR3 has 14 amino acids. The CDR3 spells CASSPRQGNSPLHF. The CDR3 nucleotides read TGTGCCAGCAGCCCCCGACAGGGGAATTCACCCCTCCACTTT.